Sequencing of this TCR beta chain was carried out in a study of CD8+CD57+ T cells in acquired aplastic anemia (dated by TCRdb to 2016 to 2019). Broadly, across the study: On average, sorted CD4+ and CD8+ cells yielded about 3 ug of extracted DNA, with a range of about 0.17 to 27.4 ug. A CD8+CD57+ expansion meant a frequency higher than the mean frequency seen in healthy subjects. Here is what the overall study found, with its caveats: CD8+ Simpson's diversity did not differ significantly between patients and healthy controls (P=0.060). Roughly 30 CD8+ CDR3 sequences were shared between patients and controls but appeared highly expressed in patients and within their immunodominant clones.

CDR1 is given as LNHDA and CDR2 as SQIVND, both from the germline V gene (reference sequence). Ends trimmed: V by 7 bases, J by 5 bases; bases unmatched to a gene: 7. Spanning cysteine to phenylalanine, the CDR3 consists of 13 amino acids. CDR3 DNA is the only sequence kept; it has 39 bases, read in frame from the first base. TCR beta VDJ combination and CDR3 sequence profiling used genomic DNA as the template. An Illumina HiSeq 2000 was used for TCR repertoire sequencing. Under the source paper's analysis protocol: Repertoires were assessed using TRBV/TRBJ rearrangement plots, CDR3 size and DJ length profiles, and Simpson's diversity index. The most abundant DNA sequence in the deep sequencing data was taken as the immunodominant clone. CDR3 amino acid sequences were checked for sharing between subjects and were compared against published repertoires and the VDJdb database. In-frame beta chains were kept once TCRdb had trimmed the public reads at Q25 with fastp and called clones with MiXCR. Entries are consolidated by CDR3 protein sequence, retaining the most common genes and DNA. These V and J calls are TCRdb output, not the study's own analysis. The sample contains 250,000 to 300,000 distinct CDR3 sequences, under 60% of them found a single time. In total, the top ten clones hold approximately 1.3% of the sample.

The patients picked for sequencing were ones in whom flow cytometry had shown an expansion of CD8+CD57+ cells. Severe acquired aplastic anemia was diagnosed in all patients according to International Study of Aplastic Anemia and Agranulocytosis and Camitta criteria. No therapy had been received by the patients at the time of blood sampling. The study deep-sequenced TCR repertoires of sorted CD4+ and CD8+ blood T cells from severe aplastic anemia patients and healthy subjects. Patients were enrolled under clinicaltrials.gov protocols 00001620, 01623167, 00001397, 00071045, 00081523 and 00961064 in the USA. Ficoll-Paque density gradient centrifugation was used to isolate peripheral blood mononuclear cells. Before DNA extraction, CD4+ and CD8+ T cells were sorted with FACS or magnetic beads. This clonotype was counted a few times. Its recognized antigen is unknown. One base away there is no much larger clone; base qualities are not given.

This TCR was recovered from a human donor with aplastic anemia. This chain is built from TRBV19 and TRBJ2-7; TRBD1 fits 8 bases in the junction. The sample consisted of sorted CD4+, CD8+, or CD8+CD57+ T cells (not recorded which) from PBMCs. The nucleotides are TGTGCCAGTAAACAACAGGGGGTAGACGAGCAGTACTTC. It encodes CASKQQGVDEQYF. The full variable domain, with segments outside the CDR3 supplied by the reference TRBV19 and TRBJ2-7 proteins, appears as DGGITQSPKYLFRKEGQNVTLSCEQNLNHDAMYWYRQDPGQGLRLIYYSQIVNDFQKGDIAEGYSVSREKKESFPLTVTSAQKNPTAFYLCASKQQGVDEQYFGPGTRLTVT.